This entry features one TCR beta chain sequence. The target antigen is unknown. CDR3 length: 14 residues. The V end was cut by 3 bases, the J end by 5 bases, with 13 bases between. CDR1 is SEHNR and CDR2 is FQNEAQ in the germline V gene (reference sequence). The data stem from a study of cytomegalovirus exposure and HLA in healthy donors. Regarding the study as a whole: Researchers reported that a few CMV-associated chains were confirmed in vitro as CMV antigen-specific.

PCR primers comprised 60 Vbeta and 13 Jbeta primers. Profiled with immunoSEQ multiplex PCR; TCRdb holds only in-frame clones, not every one. This table holds roughly 190,000 clones, under 80% found once. What was sequenced was PBMCs. This receptor was identified in a young man in good health and CMV-seropositive. The V and J genes are TRBV7-9 and TRBJ2-5; D ambiguous. The chain's CDR3 is CASSLAQLRETQYF. In DNA form, the CDR3 reads TGTGCCAGCAGCTTGGCCCAGCTGCGGGAGACCCAGTACTTC. The full variable domain, in which reference TRBV7-9 and TRBJ2-5 provide the parts outside the CDR3, is DTGVSQNPRHKITKRGQNVTFRCDPISEHNRLYWYRQTLGQGPEFLTYFQNEAQLEKSRLLSDRFSAERPKGSFSTLEIQRTEQGDSAMYLCASSLAQLRETQYFGPGTRLLVL.